These T cell receptor beta chains were read from a single sample in a study of T cells in Graves' hyperthyroidism and ophthalmopathy. Using its own MiXCR run on the multiplex PCR reads, TCRdb lists one record per CDR3 protein. This table has around 340,000 distinct CDR3 sequences, around 18% appearing once. Sequencing was done on a sample of blood. The receptors stem from a woman between 35 and 50 years old with Graves' ophthalmopathy. The CDR3 runs from the conserved cysteine through the conserved F or W. The D gene is left open where the match is weak. For some rows the clone size is stated as once, few or many, or as a class when expanded; others skip it.

v_call,j_call,clone_size,d_call,cdr3_aa,cdr3_nt
TRBV6-2/TRBV6-3,TRBJ2-2,many,-,CASSYNPGHLYTGELFF,TGTGCCAGCAGTTACAATCCGGGACACTTATACACCGGGGAGCTGTTTTTT
TRBV27,TRBJ2-1,many,-,CASSSGPGDEQFF,TGTGCCAGCAGTTCGGGGCCAGGCGATGAGCAGTTCTTC
TRBV5-5,TRBJ2-1,-,TRBD2,CASSPSGEFEQFF,TGTGCCAGCAGTCCGAGCGGGGAGTTTGAGCAGTTCTTC
TRBV27,TRBJ1-1,many,-,CASSLDRTANTEAFF,TGTGCCAGCAGTTTAGATAGGACGGCGAACACTGAAGCTTTCTTT
TRBV15,TRBJ2-5,once,TRBD1,CATRGTGGRETQYF,TGTGCCACCCGCGGGACAGGGGGTAGAGAGACCCAGTACTTC
TRBV12-3/TRBV12-4,TRBJ1-1,-,-,CASSLAASNTEAFF,TGTGCCAGCAGTCTCGCGGCATCGAACACTGAAGCTTTCTTT
TRBV6-2/TRBV6-3,TRBJ2-7,many,-,CASSSRQSYEQYF,TGTGCCAGCAGTTCTAGACAGTCCTACGAGCAGTACTTC
TRBV14,TRBJ1-1,-,-,CASSLILGLGNTEAFF,TGTGCCAGCAGCCTAATTCTGGGTTTGGGGAACACTGAAGCTTTCTTT
TRBV20-1,TRBJ2-5,-,-,CSARVRRKETQYF,TGCAGTGCTAGAGTTCGGCGAAAAGAGACCCAGTACTTC
TRBV12-5,TRBJ1-2,-,-,CASGSYGYGYTF,TGTGCTAGTGGCTCATACGGGTATGGCTACACCTTC
TRBV20-1,TRBJ1-5,many,TRBD1,CSASETGEGQPQHF,TGCAGTGCTAGCGAGACAGGGGAGGGTCAGCCCCAGCATTTT
TRBV25-1,TRBJ2-5,many,TRBD1,CASRLTGQETQYF,TGTGCCAGCAGATTGACAGGGCAGGAGACCCAGTACTTC
TRBV3-1,TRBJ2-7,-,TRBD2,CASSQETSGANEQYF,TGTGCCAGCAGCCAAGAGACTAGCGGGGCTAACGAGCAGTACTTC
TRBV6-5,TRBJ2-7,many,-,CASSYSPGEYEQYF,TGTGCCAGCAGTTACTCCCCGGGGGAGTACGAGCAGTACTTC
TRBV15,TRBJ1-3,many,-,CATSSQSYSGNTIYF,TGTGCCACCAGCAGCCAGAGCTATTCTGGAAACACCATATATTTT
TRBV7-8,TRBJ2-7,many,-,CASSPSRDRLYEQYF,TGTGCCAGCAGTCCCAGCCGAGACCGCCTCTACGAGCAGTACTTC
TRBV6-5,TRBJ2-7,few,TRBD2,CASSYRRPLAGSDEQYF,TGTGCCAGCAGTTACCGTAGGCCACTAGCGGGAAGCGACGAGCAGTACTTC
TRBV11-2,TRBJ1-1,many,-,CASSGQGTAFF,TGTGCCAGCAGCGGCCAAGGGACGGCTTTCTTT
TRBV13,TRBJ2-7,many,-,CASSLEGGSAPSYEQYF,TGTGCCAGCAGCTTAGAAGGGGGGTCCGCACCCTCCTACGAGCAGTACTTC
TRBV7-8,TRBJ2-5,-,TRBD2,CASSLLREGGETQYF,TGTGCCAGCAGCTTATTGCGGGAGGGTGGCGAGACCCAGTACTTC
TRBV20-1,TRBJ1-2,-,-,CSAKDSGYGYTF,TGCAGTGCTAAGGACAGCGGCTATGGCTACACCTTC
TRBV6-2/TRBV6-3,TRBJ2-7,many,-,CASSYRDTSSYEQYF,TGTGCCAGCAGTTACCGGGACACCAGCTCCTACGAGCAGTACTTC
TRBV2,TRBJ2-5,many,-,CASSENGGRETQYF,TGTGCCAGCAGTGAAAATGGAGGCCGAGAGACCCAGTACTTC
TRBV18,TRBJ1-5,few,-,CASSPKTVDQPQHF,TGTGCCAGCTCACCGAAGACAGTAGATCAGCCCCAGCATTTT
TRBV11-2,TRBJ2-7,many,-,CASSLGAKSPYEQYF,TGTGCCAGCAGCTTAGGGGCCAAGTCGCCCTACGAGCAGTACTTC
TRBV28,TRBJ2-5,many,TRBD1,CASSLSDRGKTQYF,TGTGCCAGCAGTTTATCGGACAGGGGGAAGACCCAGTACTTC